The clone carrying this T cell receptor beta chain has more than one count but fewer than ten. Its specificity is not known. These data belong to a study of T cells after yellow fever vaccination. Background on the study: SMART-Seq v4 Ultra Low Input prepared the low-cell-number fractions.

Germline V CDR1 and CDR2: SGHTA, FQGNSA. This CDR3 comprises 14 residues. V was shortened by 3 bases and J by 3 bases, with 11 bases between the two germline ends. Whole-study results and caveats: Most clones from primary vaccination were detected again post-booster (just over 95% CD4, 88% CD8).

MiXCR, run by TCRdb on the 5' RACE reads, gives a single entry per CDR3 protein. The sample has more than 300,000 distinct CDR3 sequences, 4% to 5.5% seen once; the top ten hold less than 20%. The chain has TRBV7-2 and TRBJ1-2; D is uncertain. Specimen: PBMCs, collected 15 days after the yellow fever booster vaccination. The source of this sequence is a man aged 18 to 30 who received the YFV17D yellow fever vaccine. CDR3 nucleotide sequence: TGTGCCAGCAGCTTCCAAACACGAGACTATGGCTACACCTTC. It is translated as CASSFQTRDYGYTF.